This TCR beta chain comes out of a study of cytomegalovirus exposure and HLA in healthy donors. Study-level points and caveats: In an earlier analysis, most TCR beta V segments were productive about 90% or about 30% of the time. TCR beta V- and J-gene trimming, according to a later analysis, was linked to a missense DCLRE1C variant.

Both 60 Vbeta primers and 13 Jbeta primers went into the PCR. Produced via immunoSEQ multiplex PCR; TCRdb's table is partial and in-frame only. Found here are about 130,000 clones, approximately 81% of them singletons; the top ten hold 1.5% to 2.5%. The CDR3 contains 17 residues. Germline loops: CDR1 LNHDA, CDR2 SQIVND (reference sequence). Trimming removed 4 bases at V and 5 bases at J, with 23 bases between. A word on this clone: The antigen remains unidentified.

This chain uses TRBV19 with TRBJ1-1, with D maybe TRBD1 (6 bases). The sequence came from a man between 18 and 29 years old in good health and CMV-seronegative. Source material: PBMCs. The CDR3 coding sequence is TGTGCCAGTAGTAAGCTACCCCGAAGCCAAGGGGGTACTGAAGCTTTCTTT. Translated, it gives CASSKLPRSQGGTEAFF.